Following are 3 T cell receptor beta chains from one sample sequenced in a study of memory CD4+ T cells and cytomegalovirus serostatus. Sequencing was performed with immunoSEQ multiplex PCR; in TCRdb, only in-frame clones are kept and a portion is missing. The sample includes some 58,000 clones, more than 70% of them seen just once. The sort gate was single viable CD3+CD4+CD8-CD45RO+ cells for memory CD4+ T cells. The material sequenced was memory CD4+ T cells from blood. The receptors were sampled from an adult in good health and CMV-seronegative.

The chain combines TRBV18 with TRBJ1-1; D gene unclear. There are 13 residues in the CDR3. Trimming pared 6 bases from V and 6 bases from J, leaving 14 bases between. Germline-derived CDR1 and CDR2 are KGHSH and LQKENI. The DNA of the CDR3 is TGTGCCAGCTCCCTTATTGACAATTCTGAAGCTTTCTTT. It translates to CASSLIDNSEAFF.

This clone came up a few times. V gene TRBV29-1 combines with J gene TRBJ2-3; 8 bases are shared with TRBD2. This CDR3 region has 13 residues. Germline CDR1 is SQVTM and CDR2 is ANQGSEA. The V gene end was trimmed by 3 bases and the J gene end by 3 bases; junction bases not matched to a gene: 2. CDR3 residues: CSVDGGGTDTQYF. The CDR3 nucleotides read TGCAGCGTTGACGGGGGGGGTACAGATACGCAGTATTTT.

The chain employs TRBV28 and TRBJ1-1, with D maybe TRBD1 (5 bases). Per germline, CDR1 MDHEN and CDR2 SYDVKM. The ends were cut back, 4 bases at V and 5 bases at J, with 14 bases in the middle. The CDR3 is made up of 14 amino acids. CDR3 in DNA: TGTGCCAGCAGTTCGCCCCCGGGGGGGACTGAAGCTTTCTTT. This sequence encodes CASSSPPGGTEAFF.